The clone carrying this T cell receptor (beta chain) was seen a handful of times. Its antigen is not known. This sample was included in a study of T cells in Graves' hyperthyroidism and ophthalmopathy. Whole-study results and caveats: The model foresaw ophthalmopathy a median around 6 months prior to onset.

The CDR3 sequence is 15 residues long. Deletions cut 3 bases from V and 3 bases from J, with 15 bases between. The germline V gene encodes CDR1 WNHNN and CDR2 SYGVQD (reference sequence). The investigators amplified TCR beta CDR3 regions from RNA transcripts. First-round RT-PCR with HTBI primers amplified the TCR CDR3 region. TCRdb re-called the multiplex PCR reads with MiXCR, one entry per CDR3 protein. The table has roughly 380,000 distinct CDR3 sequences, 11% to 15% seen once. The J gene is TRBJ2-7, the V gene TRBV10-1; D perhaps matches TRBD2 (5 bases). Input material: blood. The source of this sequence is an older woman with Graves' hyperthyroidism. The CDR3 loop reads CASSDGVGGGYEQYF. CDR3 DNA: TGCGCCAGCAGTGACGGGGTCGGAGGAGGCTACGAGCAGTACTTC.